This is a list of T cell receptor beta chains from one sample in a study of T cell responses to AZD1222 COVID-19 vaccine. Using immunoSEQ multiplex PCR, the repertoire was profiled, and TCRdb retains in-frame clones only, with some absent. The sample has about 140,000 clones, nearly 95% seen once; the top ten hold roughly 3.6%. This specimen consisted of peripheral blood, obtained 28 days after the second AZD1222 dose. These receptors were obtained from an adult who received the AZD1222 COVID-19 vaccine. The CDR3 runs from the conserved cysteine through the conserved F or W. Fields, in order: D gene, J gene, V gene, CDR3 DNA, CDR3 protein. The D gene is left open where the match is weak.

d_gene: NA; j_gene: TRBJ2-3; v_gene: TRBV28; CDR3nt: TGTGCCAGCAGTTCGTCCGCTCTAGGAACAGATACGCAGTATTTT; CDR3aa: CASSSSALGTDTQYF
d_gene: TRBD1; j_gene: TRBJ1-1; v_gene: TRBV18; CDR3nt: TGTGCCAGCTCAACGCCGGGACAGGGGGGTCGAGCTGAAGCTTTCTTT; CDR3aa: CASSTPGQGGRAEAFF
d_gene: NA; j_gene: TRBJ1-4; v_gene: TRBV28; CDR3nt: TGTGCCGGCTCGAGGCCAACTAATGAAAAACTGTTTTTT; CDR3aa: CAGSRPTNEKLFF
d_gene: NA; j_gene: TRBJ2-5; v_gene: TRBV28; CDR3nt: TGTGCCAGCAGTTTGATGGGCGAAGGGGAGACCCAGTACTTC; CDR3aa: CASSLMGEGETQYF
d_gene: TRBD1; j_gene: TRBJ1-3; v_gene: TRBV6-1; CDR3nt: TGTGCCAGCAGTGGGGACAGGGGGCGGATTGGAAACACCATATATTTT; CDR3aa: CASSGDRGRIGNTIYF
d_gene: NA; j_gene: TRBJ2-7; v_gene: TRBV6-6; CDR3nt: TGTGCCAGCAGTTACCGATCGGACGGGTACTACGAGCAGTACTTC; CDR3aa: CASSYRSDGYYEQYF
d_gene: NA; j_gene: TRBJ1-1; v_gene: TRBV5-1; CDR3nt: TGCGCCAGCAGCACCTCCGAGACAGGTGGTGAAGCTTTCTTT; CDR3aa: CASSTSETGGEAFF
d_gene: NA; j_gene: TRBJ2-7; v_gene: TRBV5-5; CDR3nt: TGTGCCAGCAGCTTGGTCAACAGGATGGCCTACGAGCAGTACTTC; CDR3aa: CASSLVNRMAYEQYF
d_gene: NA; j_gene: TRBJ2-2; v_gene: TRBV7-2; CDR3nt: TGTGCCAGCAGCACGACAAGCGCCCCGAGCACCGGGGAGCTGTTTTTT; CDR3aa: CASSTTSAPSTGELFF
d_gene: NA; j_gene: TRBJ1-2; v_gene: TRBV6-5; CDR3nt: TGTGCCAGCAGACTCGACAGACAATATGGCTACACCTTC; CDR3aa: CASRLDRQYGYTF
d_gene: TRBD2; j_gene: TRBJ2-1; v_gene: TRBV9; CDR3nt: TGTGCCAGCAGCGCTGGACTAGCGACCTTCTCCTACAATGAGCAGTTCTTC; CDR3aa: CASSAGLATFSYNEQFF
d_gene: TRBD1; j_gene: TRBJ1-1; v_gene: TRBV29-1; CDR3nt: TGCAGCGGGGGGCGACAGGGGCCCACTGAAGCTTTCTTT; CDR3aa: CSGGRQGPTEAFF
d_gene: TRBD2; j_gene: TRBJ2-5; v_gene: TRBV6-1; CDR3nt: TGTGCCAGCAGTGAATCGGGGGGAGAGACCCAGTACTTC; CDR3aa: CASSESGGETQYF
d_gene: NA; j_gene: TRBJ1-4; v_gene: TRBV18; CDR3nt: TGTGCCAGCTCAAACTCTGGAGGCACTAATGAAAAACTGTTTTTT; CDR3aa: CASSNSGGTNEKLFF
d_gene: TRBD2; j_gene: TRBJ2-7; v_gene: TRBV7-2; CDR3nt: TGTGCCAGCAGCTTAGCGTGGCGGGGGGGGTACGAGCAGTACTTC; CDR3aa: CASSLAWRGGYEQYF
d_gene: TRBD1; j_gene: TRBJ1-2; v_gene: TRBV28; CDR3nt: TGTGCCAGCAGACCTCCGACAGGGGCCTATGGCTACACCTTC; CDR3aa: CASRPPTGAYGYTF
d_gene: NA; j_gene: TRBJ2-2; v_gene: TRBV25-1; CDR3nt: TGTGCCAGCAAGGCCCCCGGGGAGCTGTTTTTT; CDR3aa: CASKAPGELFF
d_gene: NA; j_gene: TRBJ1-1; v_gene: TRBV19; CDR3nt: TGTGCCAGTAACTTGGGCGAAAGGACTGAAGCTTTCTTT; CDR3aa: CASNLGERTEAFF
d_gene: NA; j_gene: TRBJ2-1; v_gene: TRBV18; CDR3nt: TGTGCCAGCTCACCACGCCAGCTTTACAATGAGCAGTTCTTC; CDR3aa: CASSPRQLYNEQFF
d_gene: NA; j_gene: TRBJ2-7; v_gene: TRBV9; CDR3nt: TGTGCCAGCAGCGAGGGACTTAGCTCCTACGAGCAGTACTTC; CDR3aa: CASSEGLSSYEQYF
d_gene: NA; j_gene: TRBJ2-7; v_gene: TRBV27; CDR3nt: TGTGCCAGCAGTTCGGGGTCAATCTACGAGCAGTACTTC; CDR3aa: CASSSGSIYEQYF
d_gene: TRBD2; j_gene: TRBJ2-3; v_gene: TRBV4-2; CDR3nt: TGTGCCAGCAGCCAAACTAGCGTTAGCACAGATACGCAGTATTTT; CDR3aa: CASSQTSVSTDTQYF
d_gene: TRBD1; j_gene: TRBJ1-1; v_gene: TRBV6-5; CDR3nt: TGTGCCAGCAGTTACTCCCGGACAGGGTCGACCACTGAAGCTTTCTTT; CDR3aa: CASSYSRTGSTTEAFF
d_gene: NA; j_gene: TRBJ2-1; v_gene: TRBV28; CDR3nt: TGTGCCAGCAGTTTAACAGGCTCTTTGGACAATGAGCAGTTCTTC; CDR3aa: CASSLTGSLDNEQFF
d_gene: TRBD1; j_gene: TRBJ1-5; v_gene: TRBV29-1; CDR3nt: TGCAGCGTCAGAACAGGGGATAGCAATCAGCCCCAGCATTTT; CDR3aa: CSVRTGDSNQPQHF
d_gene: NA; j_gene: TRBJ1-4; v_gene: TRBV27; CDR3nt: TGTGCCAGCAGTTCCACCTTGAGGGGCGAAAAACTGTTTTTT; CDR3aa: CASSSTLRGEKLFF
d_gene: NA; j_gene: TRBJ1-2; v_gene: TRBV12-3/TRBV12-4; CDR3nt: TGTGCCAGCAGTTTCTCCCTCTATGGCTACACCTTC; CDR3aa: CASSFSLYGYTF